This T cell receptor beta chain derives from a study of neurological immune-mediated disorders. V dropped 5 bases and J dropped 7 bases, with 11 bases sitting between them. The CDR3 contains 12 residues. Germline values: CDR1 SGHNT, CDR2 YENEEA. TCRdb independently ran MiXCR on the 5' RACE reads; one entry per CDR3 protein. The sample includes tens of thousands of distinct CDR3 sequences, roughly 10% of them seen just once. Documented time point: longitudinal time-point 1 (baseline). This chain joins TRBV11-3 and TRBJ1-1; D call uncertain. This receptor was obtained from a male donor with HTLV-1-associated myelopathy (HAM/TSP). The sample comprised PBMCs. CDR3 in amino acids: CASSQEGGEAFF. The CDR3, as DNA: TGTGCCAGCAGCCAAGAGGGAGGTGAAGCTTTCTTT.